The T cell receptor (beta chain) under discussion was sequenced for a study of T-cell memory formation after mild COVID-19. Study at large: Clusters of TCRs were largely donor specific. Study-level findings and limits: That cross-reactive memory joined was suggested by some responding clones appearing in pre-infection memory. For second-wave clones that peaked at day 37, SARS-CoV-2 specificity went unverified.

TCRdb re-derived calls from the 5' RACE reads in MiXCR, one entry per CDR3 protein. The sample yields 400,000 or so distinct CDR3 sequences, around 20% seen once. In its sample, this clonotype was seen a few times. Its specificity is unknown. The CDR3 sequence is 14 residues long. Per germline, CDR1 LGHDT and CDR2 YNNKEL (reference sequence). Trimming took 2 bases from V and 6 from J; bases not matched to a gene: 3. The chain joins TRBV3-1 to TRBJ2-3; 9 bases agree with TRBD2. The sample was PBMCs or a T cell subset sorted from them (not recorded which). The sequence derives from an adult woman who had mild COVID-19 (a few samples of this study predate the infection). Cell type and time point are not known. The CDR3 region has the DNA TGTGCCAGCAGCCAATTAGCGGGAGAGGATACGCAGTATTTT. Protein sequence: CASSQLAGEDTQYF.